This T cell receptor (beta chain) was sequenced for a study of blood T cell repertoires in COVID-19. V gave up 2 bases and J gave up 5 bases; unmatched junction bases: 13. Per the germline V gene, CDR1 is MDHEN and CDR2 is SYDVKM. This CDR3 comprises 18 residues. The data were produced by immunoSEQ multiplex PCR, yet TCRdb's version contains in-frame clones alone and is incomplete. The sample records 220,000 or so clones, approximately 83% being singletons. This receptor was identified in an older woman with acute or convalescent COVID-19. The rearrangement links TRBV28 to TRBJ1-2, with 11 bases that match TRBD1. The sample comprised peripheral blood. The DNA for the CDR3 is TGTGCCAGCAGTTTAGGCGTACCAAGGACAGGGGGCAGGTATGGCTACACCTTC. Translated, it gives CASSLGVPRTGGRYGYTF.